Listed below are T cell receptor beta chains from one sample, sequenced in a study of cytomegalovirus exposure and HLA in healthy donors. Clones were read by immunoSEQ multiplex PCR, and TCRdb kept only the in-frame ones, dropping some. The table has about 250,000 clones, more than 75% seen once; the top ten hold 12%. The source material was PBMCs. These TCRs come from a man aged 18 to 30 in good health and CMV-seropositive. Both conserved end residues are part of each CDR3. Fields, in order: D gene, J gene, CDR3 length, V gene, clone size, CDR3 protein, CDR3 DNA. The D gene is left open where the match is weak. Size is omitted from some rows. Given values are once, few, many or a class for expanded clones.

D: .
J: TRBJ1-1
length: 12
V: TRBV19
size: .
CDR3: CASSTPPRGAFF
DNA: TGTGCCAGTAGTACCCCCCCGAGGGGCGCTTTCTTT

D: TRBD2
J: TRBJ2-1
length: 18
V: TRBV5-1
size: .
CDR3: CASSLDPPGLAPLNEQFF
DNA: TGCGCCAGCAGCTTAGATCCTCCGGGACTAGCTCCCCTCAATGAGCAGTTCTTC

D: .
J: TRBJ2-7
length: 13
V: TRBV18
size: .
CDR3: CASSPGSGDEQYF
DNA: TGTGCCAGCTCACCGGGGAGCGGCGACGAGCAGTACTTC

D: .
J: TRBJ2-7
length: 16
V: TRBV30
size: .
CDR3: CAWSVQAGPGSYEQYF
DNA: TGTGCCTGGAGTGTACAGGCAGGCCCCGGTTCTTACGAGCAGTACTTC

D: .
J: TRBJ1-2
length: 13
V: TRBV5-4
size: .
CDR3: CASSLPVDYGYTF
DNA: TGTGCCAGCAGCTTGCCGGTGGACTATGGCTACACCTTC

D: TRBD1
J: TRBJ1-2
length: 12
V: TRBV27
size: .
CDR3: CASSAWDSGYTF
DNA: TGTGCCAGCAGTGCCTGGGACAGTGGCTACACCTTC

D: .
J: TRBJ2-7
length: 15
V: TRBV4-3
size: .
CDR3: CASSQGRGRPYEQYF
DNA: TGCGCCAGCAGCCAAGGCAGGGGACGGCCCTACGAGCAGTACTTC

D: .
J: TRBJ1-1
length: 16
V: TRBV15
size: .
CDR3: CATSRDLRGMNTEAFF
DNA: TGTGCCACCAGCAGAGATCTCCGGGGAATGAACACTGAAGCTTTCTTT

D: .
J: TRBJ2-4
length: 15
V: TRBV27
size: .
CDR3: CASSFGSSAKNIQYF
DNA: TGTGCCAGCAGTTTTGGTAGTAGCGCCAAAAACATTCAGTACTTC

D: .
J: TRBJ2-1
length: 15
V: TRBV9
size: .
CDR3: CASSVEGESYNEQFF
DNA: TGTGCCAGCAGCGTAGAGGGGGAATCCTACAATGAGCAGTTCTTC

D: .
J: TRBJ2-6
length: 15
V: TRBV5-6
size: .
CDR3: CASSRRSSGANVLTF
DNA: TGTGCCAGCAGCCGCCGGAGCTCTGGGGCCAACGTCCTGACTTTC

D: .
J: TRBJ2-7
length: 14
V: TRBV6-1
size: .
CDR3: CASSEIAASYEQYF
DNA: TGTGCCAGCAGTGAAATAGCGGCGTCCTACGAGCAGTACTTC

D: TRBD1
J: TRBJ1-1
length: 14
V: TRBV2
size: few
CDR3: CASRTQGAWTEAFF
DNA: TGTGCCAGCAGGACGCAGGGGGCGTGGACTGAAGCTTTCTTT

D: TRBD2
J: TRBJ2-1
length: 15
V: TRBV6-4
size: .
CDR3: CASSDKSGGNNEQFF
DNA: TGTGCCAGCAGTGACAAGAGCGGGGGCAACAATGAGCAGTTCTTC

D: .
J: TRBJ1-4
length: 14
V: TRBV27
size: .
CDR3: CASSRGGSNEKLFF
DNA: TGTGCCAGCAGTAGGGGAGGGTCAAACGAAAAACTGTTTTTT

D: .
J: TRBJ2-1
length: 14
V: TRBV4-3
size: .
CDR3: CASSQGGPAVEQFF
DNA: TGCGCCAGCAGCCAAGGTGGACCTGCGGTTGAGCAGTTCTTC

D: .
J: TRBJ2-7
length: 16
V: TRBV6-5
size: .
CDR3: CASSSSLEGRSYEQYF
DNA: TGTGCCAGCAGTTCTTCTCTAGAGGGCCGATCCTACGAGCAGTACTTC

D: .
J: TRBJ2-5
length: 17
V: TRBV25-1
size: .
CDR3: CASSAHGRRSVQETQYF
DNA: TGTGCCAGCAGCGCCCATGGGCGACGGTCGGTCCAAGAGACCCAGTACTTC

D: .
J: TRBJ2-5
length: 14
V: TRBV5-6
size: few
CDR3: CASSKGLYQETQYF
DNA: TGTGCCAGCAGCAAGGGACTGTACCAAGAGACCCAGTACTTC

D: .
J: TRBJ1-2
length: 15
V: TRBV6-4
size: .
CDR3: CASSDPTTTNYGYTF
DNA: TGTGCCAGCAGTGACCCCACCACAACTAACTATGGCTACACCTTC

D: .
J: TRBJ1-1
length: 15
V: TRBV4-2
size: .
CDR3: CASSQDQGLGSEAFF
DNA: TGTGCCAGCAGCCAAGATCAGGGCCTTGGCTCTGAAGCTTTCTTT

D: .
J: TRBJ2-2
length: 17
V: TRBV27
size: .
CDR3: CASSLSKLQTNTGELFF
DNA: TGTGCCAGCAGTTTATCGAAACTCCAGACTAACACCGGGGAGCTGTTTTTT

D: .
J: TRBJ1-5
length: 13
V: TRBV6-1
size: .
CDR3: CASRQVNNQPQHF
DNA: TGTGCCAGTCGACAGGTAAATAATCAGCCCCAGCATTTT

D: .
J: TRBJ2-7
length: 15
V: TRBV11-3
size: .
CDR3: CASSLSGPTSYEQYF
DNA: TGTGCCAGCAGCTTATCAGGGCCGACCTCCTACGAGCAGTACTTC

D: .
J: TRBJ2-7
length: 16
V: TRBV9
size: few
CDR3: CASSFGPGLGTYEQYF
DNA: TGTGCCAGCAGCTTCGGACCGGGACTGGGGACCTACGAGCAGTACTTC

D: .
J: TRBJ2-3
length: 13
V: TRBV30
size: .
CDR3: CAWDNQGADTQYF
DNA: TGTGCCTGGGACAATCAAGGGGCAGATACGCAGTATTTT

D: .
J: TRBJ2-5
length: 13
V: TRBV5-8
size: .
CDR3: CASSFGVQETQYF
DNA: TGTGCCAGCAGCTTCGGGGTTCAAGAGACCCAGTACTTC

D: .
J: TRBJ1-1
length: 15
V: TRBV2
size: .
CDR3: CASSELRSELTEAFF
DNA: TGTGCCAGCAGTGAACTCAGATCTGAGTTAACTGAAGCTTTCTTT

D: .
J: TRBJ1-5
length: 14
V: TRBV18
size: .
CDR3: CASSPDSANQPQHF
DNA: TGTGCCAGCTCGCCAGACAGTGCAAATCAGCCCCAGCATTTT

D: .
J: TRBJ2-3
length: 12
V: TRBV29-1
size: .
CDR3: CSAQPITDTQYF
DNA: TGCAGCGCCCAACCGATCACAGATACGCAGTATTTT

D: TRBD2
J: TRBJ2-1
length: 15
V: TRBV18
size: .
CDR3: CASSPPWREINEQFF
DNA: TGTGCCAGCTCACCACCTTGGCGGGAGATTAACGAGCAGTTCTTC

D: .
J: TRBJ2-5
length: 11
V: TRBV11-2
size: .
CDR3: CASRARETQYF
DNA: TGTGCCAGCCGGGCCCGGGAGACCCAGTACTTC

D: .
J: TRBJ2-7
length: 12
V: TRBV5-6
size: .
CDR3: CASSPRKGEQYF
DNA: TGTGCCAGCAGCCCAAGAAAGGGCGAGCAGTACTTC

D: .
J: TRBJ1-1
length: 12
V: TRBV15
size: once
CDR3: CATSRLDTEAFF
DNA: TGTGCCACCAGCAGACTTGACACTGAAGCTTTCTTT

D: .
J: TRBJ1-1
length: 14
V: TRBV25-1
size: .
CDR3: CASSEIQESGEAFF
DNA: TGTGCCAGCTCCGAGATACAGGAGTCAGGTGAAGCTTTCTTT

D: .
J: TRBJ1-4
length: 16
V: TRBV27
size: .
CDR3: CASSLFSGLGNEKLFF
DNA: TGTGCCAGCAGTTTATTTTCGGGACTTGGTAATGAAAAACTGTTTTTT